This TCR beta chain comes out of a study of blood T cell repertoires in COVID-19. The wider study: PBMCs, B-cell-depleted T cells, or T cells were the source of the cDNA or gDNA that made up the material.

CDR1 and CDR2 (germline): MNHEY, SVGAGI. This CDR3 is 15 amino acids long. Trimming removed 0 bases at V and 1 base at J, with 7 bases between. This clone was found once. The data were produced by immunoSEQ multiplex PCR, yet TCRdb's version contains in-frame clones alone and is incomplete. This sample has some 270,000 clones, with 75% to 90% found just once. V is TRBV6-5 and J is TRBJ1-5; D is perhaps TRBD1 (6 bases). Sequenced input: PBMCs or T cells enriched from blood (not recorded which). This TCR was sampled from a woman aged 25 to 39 who had recovered from COVID-19. In DNA, the CDR3 is TGTGCCAGCAGTTACTCGAGGGGGAGCAATCAGCCCCAGCATTTT. It specifies CASSYSRGSNQPQHF.